The clone carrying this T cell receptor beta chain has a single count. Here immunoSEQ multiplex PCR was the method, and the copy in TCRdb shows in-frame clones only, minus some. The table lists more than 90,000 clones, 92% of them singletons. With 3 bases clipped from V and 6 bases from J, the junction kept 4 bases outside the gene matches. The CDR3 has 14 amino acids. Germline loops: CDR1 KGHSH, CDR2 LQKENI. These data belong to a study of T cell changes during pregnancy in multiple sclerosis. The origin of this receptor is a female donor with multiple sclerosis, enrolled in a pregnancy study. This chain joins TRBV18 and TRBJ1-2, with 10 bases lining up with TRBD1. The source was peripheral blood, collected in the first trimester of pregnancy. In nucleotides, the CDR3 is TGTGCCAGCTCACCGGGACAGGGGCCAGATGGCTACACCTTC. Protein sequence: CASSPGQGPDGYTF.